This section outlines one T cell receptor beta chain sequence together with its context. Its antigen is unidentified. The CDR3 length is 14 residues. V was trimmed by 3 bases and J by 3 bases, leaving 9 bases between them. Looked up from germline, CDR1 is LNHDA and CDR2 is SQIVND (reference sequence). Several immunoSEQ plates held equal portions of the genomic DNA taken from each subset. Method: immunoSEQ multiplex PCR; TCRdb's copy keeps in-frame clones and lacks some. The repertoire has more than 500,000 clones, around 95% of them found once; the top ten carry 0.064%. This sample stems from a study of shared clonotypes between healthy human individuals. Study outcomes and limitations: Generally, naive subsets came out with larger estimated richness than memory subsets.

This receptor was obtained from a woman aged 25 to 39 in good health. The chain carries TRBV19 and TRBJ2-1; D is perhaps TRBD1 (6 bases). Sequencing was carried out using naive CD4+ T cells sorted from blood. Subset described: CD45RA+ positively selected. The CDR3 DNA reads TGTGCCAGTAGTATCCCGGGACACTACAATGAGCAGTTCTTC. Amino acids: CASSIPGHYNEQFF.